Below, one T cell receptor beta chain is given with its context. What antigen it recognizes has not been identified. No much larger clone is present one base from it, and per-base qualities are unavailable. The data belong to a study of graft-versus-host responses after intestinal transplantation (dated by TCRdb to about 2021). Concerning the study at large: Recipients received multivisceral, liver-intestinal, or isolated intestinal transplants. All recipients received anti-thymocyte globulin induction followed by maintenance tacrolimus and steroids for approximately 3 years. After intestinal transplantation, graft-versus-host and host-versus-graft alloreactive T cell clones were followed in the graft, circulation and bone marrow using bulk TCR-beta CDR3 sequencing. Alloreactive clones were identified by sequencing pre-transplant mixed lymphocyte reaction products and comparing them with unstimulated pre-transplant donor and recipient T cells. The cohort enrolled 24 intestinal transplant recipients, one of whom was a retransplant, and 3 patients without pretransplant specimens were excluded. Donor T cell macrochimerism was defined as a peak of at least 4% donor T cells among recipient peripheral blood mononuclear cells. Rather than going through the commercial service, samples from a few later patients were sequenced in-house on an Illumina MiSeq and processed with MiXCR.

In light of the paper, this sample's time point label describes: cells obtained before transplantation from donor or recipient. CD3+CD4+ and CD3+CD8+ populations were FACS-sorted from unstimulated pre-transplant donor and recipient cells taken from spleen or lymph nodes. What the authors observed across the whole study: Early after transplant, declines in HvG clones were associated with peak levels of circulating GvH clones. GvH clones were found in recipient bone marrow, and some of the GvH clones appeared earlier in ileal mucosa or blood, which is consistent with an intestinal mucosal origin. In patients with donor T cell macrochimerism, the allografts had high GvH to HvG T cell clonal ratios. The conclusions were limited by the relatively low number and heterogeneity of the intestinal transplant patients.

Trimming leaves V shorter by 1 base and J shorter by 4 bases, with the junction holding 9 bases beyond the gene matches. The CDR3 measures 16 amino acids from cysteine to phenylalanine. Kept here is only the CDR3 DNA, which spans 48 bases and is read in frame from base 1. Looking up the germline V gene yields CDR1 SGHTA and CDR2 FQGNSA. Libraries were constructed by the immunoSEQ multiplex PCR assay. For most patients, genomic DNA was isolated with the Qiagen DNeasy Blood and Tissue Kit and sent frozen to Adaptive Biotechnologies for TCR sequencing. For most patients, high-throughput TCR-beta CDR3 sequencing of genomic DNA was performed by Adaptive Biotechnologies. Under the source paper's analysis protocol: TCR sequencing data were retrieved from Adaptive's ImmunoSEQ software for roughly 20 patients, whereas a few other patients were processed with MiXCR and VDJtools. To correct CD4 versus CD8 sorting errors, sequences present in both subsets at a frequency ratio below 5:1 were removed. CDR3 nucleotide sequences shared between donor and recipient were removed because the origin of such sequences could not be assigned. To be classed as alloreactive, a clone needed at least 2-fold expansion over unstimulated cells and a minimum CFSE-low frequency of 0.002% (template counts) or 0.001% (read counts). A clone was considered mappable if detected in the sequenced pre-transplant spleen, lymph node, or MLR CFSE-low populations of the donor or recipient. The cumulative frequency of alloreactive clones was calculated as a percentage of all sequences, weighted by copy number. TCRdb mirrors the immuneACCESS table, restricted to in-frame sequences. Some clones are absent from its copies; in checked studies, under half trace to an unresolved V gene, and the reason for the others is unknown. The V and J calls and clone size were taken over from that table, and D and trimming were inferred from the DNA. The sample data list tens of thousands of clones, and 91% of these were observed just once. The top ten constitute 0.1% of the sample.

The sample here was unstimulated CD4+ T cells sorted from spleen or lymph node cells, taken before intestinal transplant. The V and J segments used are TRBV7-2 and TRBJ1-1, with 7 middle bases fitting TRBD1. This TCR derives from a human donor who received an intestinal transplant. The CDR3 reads CASSLVRDRSPTEAFF. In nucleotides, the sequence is TGTGCCAGCAGCTTAGTCCGGGACAGAAGCCCCACTGAAGCTTTCTTT.